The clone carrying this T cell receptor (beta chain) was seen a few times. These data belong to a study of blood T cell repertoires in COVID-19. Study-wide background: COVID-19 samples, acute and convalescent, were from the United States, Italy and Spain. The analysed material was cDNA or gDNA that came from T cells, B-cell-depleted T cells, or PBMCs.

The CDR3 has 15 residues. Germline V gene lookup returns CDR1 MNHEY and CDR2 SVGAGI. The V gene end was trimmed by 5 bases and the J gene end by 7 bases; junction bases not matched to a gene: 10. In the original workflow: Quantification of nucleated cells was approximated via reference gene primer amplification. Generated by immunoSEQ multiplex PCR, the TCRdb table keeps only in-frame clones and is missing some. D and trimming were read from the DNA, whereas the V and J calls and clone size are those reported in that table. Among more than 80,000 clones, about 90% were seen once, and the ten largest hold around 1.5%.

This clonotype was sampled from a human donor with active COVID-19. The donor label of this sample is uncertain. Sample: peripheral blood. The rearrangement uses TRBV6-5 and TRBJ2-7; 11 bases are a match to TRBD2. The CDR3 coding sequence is TGTGCCAGCAGTCTCACTAGCGGGGGAACGGAGGAGCAGTACTTC. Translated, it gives CASSLTSGGTEEQYF.